This paragraph covers one TCR beta chain sequence. The antigen remains undetermined. While the first cohort had over 650 subjects, the donors belonged to the separate validation cohort of over a hundred subjects. The entry originates in a study of cytomegalovirus exposure and HLA in healthy donors. Study outcomes and limitations: According to the study, roughly 180 TCR beta chains were cytomegalovirus-associated.

Some clones are missing from TCRdb's copy, which holds only in-frame ones; the method was immunoSEQ multiplex PCR. The table has roughly 270,000 clones, roughly 90% seen once; the top ten hold approximately 0.88%. This CDR3 comprises 15 residues. Germline V lookup: CDR1 SNHLY, CDR2 FYNNEI. Losses at the gene ends were 6 bases for V and 7 bases for J; bases not matched to a gene: 7. The clonotype originates from a woman younger than 30 in good health and CMV-seronegative. The specimen sequenced was PBMCs. The chain employs TRBV2 and TRBJ1-6; 9 bases are shared with TRBD1. CDR3 nucleotides: TGTGCCAGCAGGACCGGAGGACAGGGGAATTCACCCCTCCACTTT. Protein: CASRTGGQGNSPLHF.